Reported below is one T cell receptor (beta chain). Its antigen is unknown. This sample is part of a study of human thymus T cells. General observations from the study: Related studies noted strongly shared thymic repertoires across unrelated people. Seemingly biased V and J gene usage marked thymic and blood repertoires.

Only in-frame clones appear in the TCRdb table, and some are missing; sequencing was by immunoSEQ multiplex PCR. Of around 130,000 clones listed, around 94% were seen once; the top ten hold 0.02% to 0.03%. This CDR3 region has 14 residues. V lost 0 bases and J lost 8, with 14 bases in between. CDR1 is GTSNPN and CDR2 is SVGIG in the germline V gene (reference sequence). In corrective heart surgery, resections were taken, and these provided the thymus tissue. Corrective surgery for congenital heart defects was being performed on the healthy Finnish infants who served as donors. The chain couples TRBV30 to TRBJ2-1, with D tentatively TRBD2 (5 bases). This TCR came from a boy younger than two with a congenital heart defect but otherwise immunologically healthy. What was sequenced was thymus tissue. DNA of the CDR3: TGTGCCTGGAGTGTACAGCGGCAGCCCCATGAGCAGTTCTTC. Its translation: CAWSVQRQPHEQFF.